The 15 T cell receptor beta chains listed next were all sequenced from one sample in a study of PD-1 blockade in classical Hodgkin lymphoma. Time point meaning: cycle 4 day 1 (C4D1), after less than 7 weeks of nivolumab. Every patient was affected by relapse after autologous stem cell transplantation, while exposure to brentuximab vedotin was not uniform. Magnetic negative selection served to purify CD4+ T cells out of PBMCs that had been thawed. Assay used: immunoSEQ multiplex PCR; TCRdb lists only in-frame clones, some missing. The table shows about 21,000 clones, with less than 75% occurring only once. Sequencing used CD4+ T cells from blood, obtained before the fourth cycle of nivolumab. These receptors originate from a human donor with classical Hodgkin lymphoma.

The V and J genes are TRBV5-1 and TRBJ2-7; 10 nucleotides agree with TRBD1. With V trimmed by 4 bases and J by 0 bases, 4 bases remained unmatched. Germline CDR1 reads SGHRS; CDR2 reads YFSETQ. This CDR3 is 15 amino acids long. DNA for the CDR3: TGCGCCAGCAGCCAAGGACAGGGGGACTCCTACGAGCAGTACTTC. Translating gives CASSQGQGDSYEQYF. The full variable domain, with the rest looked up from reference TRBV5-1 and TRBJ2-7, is KAGVTQTPRYLIKTRGQQVTLSCSPISGHRSVSWYQQTPGQGLQFLFEYFSETQRNKGNFPGRFSGRQFSNSRSEMNVSTLELGDSALYLCASSQGQGDSYEQYFGPGTRLTVT.

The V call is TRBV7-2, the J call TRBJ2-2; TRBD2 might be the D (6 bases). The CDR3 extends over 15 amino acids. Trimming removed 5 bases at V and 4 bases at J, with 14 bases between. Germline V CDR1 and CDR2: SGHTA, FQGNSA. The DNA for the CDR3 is TGTGCCAGCAGCCCTGCGGGGAGGACCACCGGGGAGCTGTTTTTT. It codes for CASSPAGRTTGELFF.

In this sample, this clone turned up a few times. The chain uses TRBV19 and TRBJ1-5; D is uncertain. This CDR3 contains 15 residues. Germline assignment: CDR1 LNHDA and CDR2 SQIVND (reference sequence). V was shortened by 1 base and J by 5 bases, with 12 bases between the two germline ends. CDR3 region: CASSIAPGPHQPQHF. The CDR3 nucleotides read TGTGCCAGTAGTATAGCGCCAGGCCCCCATCAGCCCCAGCATTTT.

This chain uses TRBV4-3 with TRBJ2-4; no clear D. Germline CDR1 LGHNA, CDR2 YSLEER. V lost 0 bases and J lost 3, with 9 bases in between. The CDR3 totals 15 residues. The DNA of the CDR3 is TGCGCCAGCAGCCAAGAGAGATTCGGCAAAAACATTCAGTACTTC. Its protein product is CASSQERFGKNIQYF.

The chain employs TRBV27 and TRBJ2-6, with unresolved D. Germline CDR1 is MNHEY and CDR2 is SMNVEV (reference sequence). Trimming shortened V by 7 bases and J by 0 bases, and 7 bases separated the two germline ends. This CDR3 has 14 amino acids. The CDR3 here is CASKDISGANVLTF. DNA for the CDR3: TGTGCCAGCAAGGATATCTCTGGGGCCAACGTCCTGACTTTC.

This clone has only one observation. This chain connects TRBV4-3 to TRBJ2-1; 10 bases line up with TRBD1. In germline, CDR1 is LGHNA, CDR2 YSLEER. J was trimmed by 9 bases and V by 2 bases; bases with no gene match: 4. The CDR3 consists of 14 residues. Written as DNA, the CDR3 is TGCGCCAGCAGCCAAACGACAGGGGGCCTTGAGCAGTTCTTC. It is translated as CASSQTTGGLEQFF.

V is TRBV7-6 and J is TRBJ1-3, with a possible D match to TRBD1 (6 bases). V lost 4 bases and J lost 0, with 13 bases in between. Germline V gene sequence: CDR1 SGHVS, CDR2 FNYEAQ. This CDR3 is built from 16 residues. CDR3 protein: CASSSGTRSSGNTIYF. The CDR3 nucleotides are TGTGCCAGCAGCTCCGGGACACGTAGCTCTGGAAACACCATATATTTT.

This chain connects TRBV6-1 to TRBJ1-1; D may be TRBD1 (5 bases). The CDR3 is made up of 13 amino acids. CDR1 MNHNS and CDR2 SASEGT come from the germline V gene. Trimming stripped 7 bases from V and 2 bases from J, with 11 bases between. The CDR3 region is CASIRTLNTEAFF. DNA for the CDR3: TGTGCCAGCATCCGGACACTCAACACTGAAGCTTTCTTT.

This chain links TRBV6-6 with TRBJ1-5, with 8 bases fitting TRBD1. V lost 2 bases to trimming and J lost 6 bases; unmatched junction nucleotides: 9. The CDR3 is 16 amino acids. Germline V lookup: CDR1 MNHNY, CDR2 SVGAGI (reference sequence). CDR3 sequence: CASSYQLGQGGQPQHF. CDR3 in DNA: TGTGCCAGCAGTTACCAACTAGGACAGGGCGGTCAGCCCCAGCATTTT.

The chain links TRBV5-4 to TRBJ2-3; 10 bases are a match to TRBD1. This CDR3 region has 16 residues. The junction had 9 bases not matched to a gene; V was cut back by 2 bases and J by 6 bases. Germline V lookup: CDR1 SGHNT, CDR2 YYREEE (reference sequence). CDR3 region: CASSFPGQGIGDTQYF. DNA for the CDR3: TGTGCCAGCAGCTTTCCGGGACAGGGGATCGGGGATACGCAGTATTTT.

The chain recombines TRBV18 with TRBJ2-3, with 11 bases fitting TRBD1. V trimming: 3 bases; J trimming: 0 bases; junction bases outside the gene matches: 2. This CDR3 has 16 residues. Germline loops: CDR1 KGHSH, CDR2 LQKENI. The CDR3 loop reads CASSPGQGASTDTQYF. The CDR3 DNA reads TGTGCCAGCTCACCCGGACAGGGGGCAAGCACAGATACGCAGTATTTT.

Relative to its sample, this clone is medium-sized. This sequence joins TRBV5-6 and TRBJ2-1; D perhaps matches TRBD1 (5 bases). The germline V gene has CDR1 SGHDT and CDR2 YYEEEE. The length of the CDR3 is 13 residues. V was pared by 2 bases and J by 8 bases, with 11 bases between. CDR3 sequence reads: CASSFPGQDEQFF. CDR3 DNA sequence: TGTGCCAGCAGCTTCCCAGGGCAAGATGAGCAGTTCTTC.

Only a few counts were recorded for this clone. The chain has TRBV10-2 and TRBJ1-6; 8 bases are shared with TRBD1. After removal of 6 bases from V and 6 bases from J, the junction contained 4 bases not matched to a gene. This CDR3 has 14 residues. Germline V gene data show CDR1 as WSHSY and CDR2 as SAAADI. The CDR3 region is CASRDDRGNSPLHF. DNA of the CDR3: TGCGCCAGCAGAGATGACAGGGGTAATTCACCCCTCCACTTT.

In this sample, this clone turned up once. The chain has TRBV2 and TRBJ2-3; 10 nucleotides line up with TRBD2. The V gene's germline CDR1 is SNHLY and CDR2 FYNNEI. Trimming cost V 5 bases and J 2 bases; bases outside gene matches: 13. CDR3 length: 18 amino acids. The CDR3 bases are TGTGCCAGCAGTCCCTTGAGTGCTAGCGGGGGATACACAGATACGCAGTATTTT. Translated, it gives CASSPLSASGGYTDTQYF.

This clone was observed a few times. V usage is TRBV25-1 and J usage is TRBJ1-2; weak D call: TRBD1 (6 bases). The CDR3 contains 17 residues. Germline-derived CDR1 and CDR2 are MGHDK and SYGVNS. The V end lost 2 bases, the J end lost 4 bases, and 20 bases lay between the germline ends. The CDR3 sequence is CASSERGTGASLYGYTF. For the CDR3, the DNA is TGTGCCAGCAGTGAAAGGGGAACGGGGGCAAGTCTCTATGGCTACACCTTC.